The 18 T cell receptor beta chains given below trace back to one sample, sequenced in a study of regulatory T cells in long-lasting Graves disease. Combining iRepertoire HTBI primers with Arm-PCR of CDR3 regions, the authors built TCR beta libraries. One entry per CDR3 protein, called by TCRdb with MiXCR from the multiplex PCR reads. The data show 400,000 to 450,000 distinct CDR3 sequences, around 17% seen once. The sample's time point: newly diagnosed GD, antithyroid drugs for less than 3 months. PBMC RNA served as the TCR library source. These data were also filed under a second study, of T cells in Graves' hyperthyroidism and ophthalmopathy.

Here the sequenced sample was peripheral blood mononuclear cells (PBMCs), taken at new diagnosis, from a patient treated with antithyroid drugs. The receptors originated from a woman in her twenties or thirties with Graves disease.

This clonotype was seen ten or more times. The chain joins TRBV18 to TRBJ2-4, with 7 bases lining up with TRBD2. The length of the CDR3 is 12 residues. The V gene end was trimmed by 3 bases and the J gene end by 16 bases; junction bases not matched to a gene: 9. Germline V lookup: CDR1 KGHSH, CDR2 LQKENI. For the CDR3, the DNA is TGTGCCAGCTCACCTAGGGGCGGGACTATCTACTTC. It codes for CASSPRGGTIYF. The complete variable domain, with remaining parts taken from reference TRBV18 and TRBJ2-4, reads NAGVMQNPRHLVRRRGQEARLRCSPMKGHSHVYWYRQLPEEGLKFMVYLQKENIIDESGMPKERFSAEFPKEGPSILRIQQVVRGDSAAYFCASSPRGGTIYFGAGTRLSVL.

This clonotype has at least ten counts. The chain carries TRBV29-1 and TRBJ2-2; D gene uncertain. The ends were cut back, 1 base at V and 1 base at J, with 7 bases in the middle. CDR1 and CDR2 from the germline V gene are SQVTM and ANQGSEA. CDR3 size: 14 residues. The CDR3 is CSVEVIQNTGELFF. Here the CDR3 DNA reads TGCAGCGTTGAAGTCATCCAGAACACCGGGGAGCTGTTTTTT.

This clonotype was observed a few times. The rearrangement uses TRBV3-1 and TRBJ1-5; D remains unclear. The CDR3 has 15 residues. Trimming pared 0 bases from V and 5 bases from J, leaving 11 bases between. Per germline, CDR1 LGHDT and CDR2 YNNKEL (reference sequence). CDR3 sequence: CASSQDRGTYQPQHF. In DNA form, the CDR3 reads TGTGCCAGCAGCCAAGATCGGGGAACCTATCAGCCCCAGCATTTT.

The chain combines TRBV30 with TRBJ2-5, with D possibly TRBD2 on 7 matching bases. CDR1 is GTSNPN and CDR2 is SVGIG in the germline V gene (reference sequence). This CDR3 contains 14 residues. V was trimmed by 6 bases and J by 5 bases, leaving 19 bases between them. The DNA for the CDR3 is TGTGCCTGCGACCTATCGGGGGGCCGGGAGACCCAGTACTTC. Translating it yields CACDLSGGRETQYF. The full variable domain, its missing parts supplied by reference TRBV30 and TRBJ2-5, is SQTIHQWPATLVQPVGSPLSLECTVEGTSNPNLYWYRQAAGRGLQLLFYSVGIGQISSEVPQNLSASRPQDRQFILSSKKLLLSDSGFYLCACDLSGGRETQYFGPGTRLLVL.

This clonotype has at least ten counts. At one end the junction does not follow the germline gene, possibly because of a read error. The chain carries TRBV6-9 and TRBJ2-7; possibly TRBD1 for D (6 bases). This CDR3 spans 13 amino acids. Per the germline V gene, CDR1 is MNHGY and CDR2 is SVAAGI. In DNA form, the CDR3 reads TGCGCCAGCAGGGCTAACGGGGACACCCCGCAGTACTTC. This gives the protein CASRANGDTPQYF.

This clonotype was seen a handful of times. The rearrangement joins TRBV24-1 to TRBJ2-1, with 7 bases aligning to TRBD2. Looked up from germline, CDR1 is KGHDR and CDR2 is SFDVKD. J gave up 9 bases and V 5 bases, and 12 bases lay outside the gene matches. The CDR3 extends over 15 amino acids. In nucleotides, the CDR3 is TGTGCCACCAGTGCTCCCGGGAGGTCGGATATTGAGCAGTTCTTC. This encodes CATSAPGRSDIEQFF.

This clonotype has ten or more counts. The chain links TRBV24-1 to TRBJ2-1; D gene unclear. Germline assignment: CDR1 KGHDR and CDR2 SFDVKD. V lost 6 bases to trimming and J lost 1 base, with 9 bases between them. The CDR3 runs to 14 residues. The CDR3 protein is CATSSRGSYNEQFF. For the CDR3, the DNA is TGTGCCACCAGTTCCCGTGGGTCCTACAATGAGCAGTTCTTC.

This clonotype showed up many times. V is TRBV6-2 or TRBV6-3 and J is TRBJ1-2, with 7 nucleotides matching TRBD1. V was clipped by 5 bases and J by 4 bases; unmatched bases: 4. The V gene's germline CDR1 is MNHEY and CDR2 SVGEGT. The CDR3 consists of 13 residues. The CDR3 DNA follows: TGTGCCAGCAGTCGACAGGGCCCCTATGGCTACACCTTC. Residues: CASSRQGPYGYTF.

The chain employs TRBV20-1 and TRBJ2-2; 13 bases are shared with TRBD2. CDR1 and CDR2 (germline): DFQATT, SNEGSKA (reference sequence). CDR3 size: 17 residues. J gave up 8 bases and V 5 bases, and 14 bases lay outside the gene matches. CDR3 amino acids: CSARGTSGNPVRGELFF. CDR3 coding DNA: TGCAGTGCTCGGGGGACTAGCGGGAATCCCGTACGAGGGGAGCTGTTTTTT.

The sample holds many counts of this clonotype. The genes are TRBV2 and TRBJ2-5; D call uncertain. V shed 6 bases and J shed 3 bases, with 17 bases lying between them. Germline lookup yields CDR1 SNHLY and CDR2 FYNNEI. CDR3 length equals 15 residues. The CDR3 DNA reads as TGTGCCAGCAGCGAGTATGGTGGGGTAAAAGAGACCCAGTACTTC. Protein product: CASSEYGGVKETQYF.

This clonotype has at least ten counts. The V call is TRBV13, the J call TRBJ1-1; D might be TRBD1 (5 bases). Germline values: CDR1 PRHDT, CDR2 FYEKMQ (reference sequence). Between the trimmed V and J ends, which lost 5 bases and 7 bases, there was a span of 20 bases. This CDR3 is 15 amino acids long. In nucleotides, the CDR3 is TGTGCCAGCAGCCCCAGGGCTTTACCTAGGCGTGAAGCTTTCTTT. Translation gives CASSPRALPRREAFF.

Notes on this clonotype: Germline is not matched at one junction end, which may reflect a read error. DNA for the CDR3: TGTGCCAGCAGCCTCGGGACTAGCGATATGGGAAGATTC. Translating it yields CASSLGTSDMGRF. The chain has TRBV12-3 or TRBV12-4 and TRBJ2-5, with TRBD2 identical over 10 bases. The CDR3 consists of 13 residues.

This clonotype appeared once. V gene TRBV11-2 combines with J gene TRBJ2-3; TRBD2 matches at 11 bases. This CDR3 is 17 amino acids long. V shed 6 bases, J shed 2 bases, and the junction held 10 bases outside the gene matches. The germline V gene encodes CDR1 SGHAT and CDR2 FQNNGV. CDR3 protein: CASRQLAGAPPTDTQYF. The CDR3 DNA sequence: TGTGCCAGCAGACAACTAGCGGGAGCTCCCCCCACAGATACGCAGTATTTT.

Many counts were recorded for this clonotype. This rearrangement joins TRBV27 to TRBJ2-1; D is ambiguous. The CDR3 contains 12 residues. Germline CDR1 is MNHEY and CDR2 is SMNVEV (reference sequence). Deletions cut 5 bases from V and 8 bases from J, with 10 bases between. This chain's CDR3 is CASSPSPHEQFF. The CDR3 region has the DNA TGTGCCAGCAGTCCCTCCCCCCATGAGCAGTTCTTC.

This clonotype was detected ten times or more. The chain recombines TRBV11-2 with TRBJ2-1; 7 bases are a match to TRBD2. Germline-derived CDR1 and CDR2 are SGHAT and FQNNGV. The CDR3 runs to 16 residues. J was trimmed by 7 bases and V by 6 bases; bases with no gene match: 15. In nucleotides, the CDR3 is TGTGCCAGCAGGCGTATTAGCGGGCCCCTTGGGAATGAGCAGTTCTTC. Amino acids: CASRRISGPLGNEQFF.

J is TRBJ2-1 and V is TRBV7-2, with D tentatively TRBD1 (6 bases). The CDR3 is 13 amino acids. CDR1 and CDR2 from the germline V gene are SGHTA and FQGNSA. Trimming took 5 bases from V and 9 from J, leaving 14 bases between them. CDR3 DNA: TGTGCCAGCAGCCAGCAACAGGGAGTTGAGCAGTTCTTC. As protein: CASSQQQGVEQFF. Supplemented by reference TRBV7-2 and TRBJ2-1, the full variable domain reads GAGVSQSPSNKVTEKGKDVELRCDPISGHTALYWYRQSLGQGLEFLIYFQGNSAPDKSGLPSDRFSAERTGGSVSTLTIQRTQQEDSAVYLCASSQQQGVEQFFGPGTRLTVL.

Points on this clonotype: With a much larger clone just one base away, this may be a read error. The J gene is TRBJ2-1, the V gene TRBV24-1, with D uncertain. Looked up from germline, CDR1 is KGHDR and CDR2 is SFDVKD. Trimming left V 3 bases short and J 0 bases short, with 11 bases between. The CDR3 covers 16 residues. The CDR3 DNA reads as TGTGCCACCAGTGATATGCATGCCAGCTCCTACAATGAGCAGTTCTTC. This encodes CATSDMHASSYNEQFF.

Remarks on this clonotype: A far larger clone is just one base off, so this is likely a read error. The chain has TRBV11-2 and TRBJ2-1; no definite D call. V was cut by 3 bases and J by 10 bases, with 16 bases left in between. The CDR3 loop spans 14 amino acids. Germline-derived CDR1 and CDR2 are SGHAT and FQNNGV. The CDR3 protein is CASSFLTGVYEQFF. DNA for the CDR3: TGTGCCAGCAGCTTCTTGACGGGCGTATACGAGCAGTTCTTC. The whole variable domain, remainder taken from reference TRBV11-2 and TRBJ2-1, is EAGVAQSPRYKIIEKRQSVAFWCNPISGHATLYWYQQILGQGPKLLIQFQNNGVVDDSQLPKDRFSAERLKGVDSTLKIQPAKLEDSAVYLCASSFLTGVYEQFFGPGTRLTVL.